Following are 27 T cell receptor beta chains from one sample sequenced in a study of identical twins. One entry per CDR3 protein, called by TCRdb with MiXCR from the 5' RACE reads. The sample comprises about 570,000 distinct CDR3 sequences, around 9.6% of which are singletons, and approximately 3.2% rests with the top ten. These same data were also listed under a study on yellow fever vaccine responses in identical twins.

Material: PBMCs. These receptors were collected from a woman between 18 and 30 years old in good health.

This clonotype was counted only a few times. The chain carries TRBV4-3 and TRBJ2-1, with D perhaps being TRBD1 or TRBD2 (6 bases each). Looked up from germline, CDR1 is LGHNA and CDR2 is YSLEER. This CDR3 region has 15 residues. The V end lost 0 bases, the J end lost 3 bases, and 9 bases lay between the germline ends. DNA for the CDR3: TGCGCCAGCAGCCAAGATGGGGGGCACTACAATGAGCAGTTCTTC. It is translated as CASSQDGGHYNEQFF.

About this clonotype itself: One end of the junction fails to match germline, which may point to a read error. The rearrangement links TRBV2 to TRBJ2-3, with TRBD2 matching over 15 bases. The V gene's germline CDR1 is SNHLY and CDR2 FYNNEI. The CDR3 runs 19 residues. The CDR3 nucleotides read TGTGCCATCAGTTCAGGGACTAGCGGGGGGCACGGTCCTAGAGATACGCAGTATTTT. Its translation is CAISSGTSGGHGPRDTQYF.

This chain links TRBV18 with TRBJ2-1, with 9 nucleotides matching TRBD1. Germline V gene lookup returns CDR1 KGHSH and CDR2 LQKENI. This CDR3 comprises 15 residues. V dropped 5 bases and J dropped 6; count of bases not matched to a gene: 8. In nucleotides, the CDR3 is TGTGCCAGCTCATTTACAGGGGGCGCCTCCAATGAGCAGTTCTTC. Residues: CASSFTGGASNEQFF.

The chain is built from TRBV20-1 and TRBJ2-7, with TRBD2 matching over 8 bases. This CDR3 region has 14 residues. In germline, CDR1 is DFQATT, CDR2 SNEGSKA (reference sequence). Trimming at V came to 3 bases and at J to 2 bases, leaving 6 bases not matched to a gene. CDR3 residues: CSASVLAAAYEQYF. The CDR3 DNA is TGCAGTGCTAGTGTACTAGCGGCCGCCTACGAGCAGTACTTC.

This clonotype turned up a few times. This chain connects TRBV11-1 to TRBJ2-2; 11 bases align to TRBD2. V lost 5 bases, J lost 0 bases, and 8 bases stayed unmatched. The germline V gene encodes CDR1 SGHAT and CDR2 FQDESV (reference sequence). The CDR3 sequence is 18 residues long. The CDR3 region has the DNA TGTGCCAGCAGCGGACCAATTAGCGGGGGGGCGAACACCGGGGAGCTGTTTTTT. Its protein is CASSGPISGGANTGELFF. The full variable domain, with the rest looked up from reference TRBV11-1 and TRBJ2-2, is EAEVAQSPRYKITEKSQAVAFWCDPISGHATLYWYRQILGQGPELLVQFQDESVVDDSQLPKDRFSAERLKGVDSTLKIQPAELGDSAMYLCASSGPISGGANTGELFFGEGSRLTVL.

The chain has TRBV10-3 and TRBJ2-2; 10 nucleotides match TRBD1. The CDR3 totals 16 residues. Germline lookup yields CDR1 ENHRY and CDR2 SYGVKD. V lost 10 bases to trimming and J lost 4 bases; unmatched junction nucleotides: 12. The CDR3 here is CASTRDRGRGTGELFF. CDR3 nucleotide sequence: TGTGCCAGTACCCGGGACAGGGGAAGGGGCACCGGGGAGCTGTTTTTT.

This chain joins TRBV11-2 and TRBJ1-6; 10 positions match TRBD1. The CDR3 extends over 16 amino acids. V lost 4 bases and J lost 7; bases outside the gene matches: 7. CDR1 and CDR2 from the germline V gene are SGHAT and FQNNGV. The CDR3: CASSSRDRGGNSPLHF. As DNA, the CDR3 is TGTGCCAGCAGCTCCCGGGACAGGGGTGGCAATTCACCCCTCCACTTT. The full variable domain, rest sourced from reference TRBV11-2 and TRBJ1-6, is EAGVAQSPRYKIIEKRQSVAFWCNPISGHATLYWYQQILGQGPKLLIQFQNNGVVDDSQLPKDRFSAERLKGVDSTLKIQPAKLEDSAVYLCASSSRDRGGNSPLHFGNGTRLTVT.

The chain has TRBV2 and TRBJ2-5, with a tentative D call TRBD1 (5 bases). The CDR3 spans 12 residues. Germline lookup yields CDR1 SNHLY and CDR2 FYNNEI. V gave up 4 bases and J gave up 5 bases, with 8 bases separating them. CDR3 amino acids: CASSAGAETQYF. Here the CDR3 DNA reads TGTGCCAGCAGTGCTGGGGCGGAGACCCAGTACTTC. The full variable domain, with the rest looked up from reference TRBV2 and TRBJ2-5, is EPEVTQTPSHQVTQMGQEVILRCVPISNHLYFYWYRQILGQKVEFLVSFYNNEISEKSEIFDDQFSVERPDGSNFTLKIRSTKLEDSAMYFCASSAGAETQYFGPGTRLLVL.

This clonotype was found a few times. The gene calls are TRBV7-9 and TRBJ2-1; D gene uncertain. The V gene's germline CDR1 is SEHNR and CDR2 FQNEAQ (reference sequence). This CDR3 has 15 amino acids. V shed 4 bases and J shed 0 bases, with 10 bases lying between them. CDR3 residues: CASSSPGPSYNEQFF. DNA of the CDR3: TGTGCCAGCAGCTCCCCGGGTCCCTCCTACAATGAGCAGTTCTTC.

A few counts support this clonotype. This chain uses TRBV12-3 or TRBV12-4 with TRBJ2-2; D unresolved. This CDR3 has 15 residues. V dropped 7 bases and J dropped 1 base, with 13 bases sitting between them. CDR3 sequence (DNA): TGTGCCAGCACCCGAGTCAGATGGAACACCGGGGAGCTGTTTTTT. Amino acids: CASTRVRWNTGELFF.

This clonotype was found a few times. This chain joins TRBV27 and TRBJ2-7; 7 bases are a match to TRBD1. This CDR3 region has 12 residues. Trimming cost V 6 bases and J 5 bases; bases outside gene matches: 4. Germline V gene sequence: CDR1 MNHEY, CDR2 SMNVEV (reference sequence). The CDR3: CASRDRMNEQYF. The CDR3 DNA is TGTGCCAGCAGGGACAGGATGAACGAGCAGTACTTC.

This clonotype was detected many times. The V and J genes are TRBV29-1 and TRBJ1-4; TRBD1 is a possible D gene (5 bases). This CDR3 region has 13 residues. V lost 7 bases to trimming and J lost 7 bases, with 16 bases between them. Looked up from germline, CDR1 is SQVTM and CDR2 is ANQGSEA. CDR3 region: CSASGGGSEKLFF. CDR3 DNA sequence: TGCAGCGCATCGGGGGGAGGTAGTGAAAAACTGTTTTTT. Filled out from reference TRBV29-1 and TRBJ1-4, the complete variable domain reads SAVISQKPSRDICQRGTSLTIQCQVDSQVTMMFWYRQQPGQSLTLIATANQGSEATYESGFVIDKFPISRPNLTFSTLTVSNMSPEDSSIYLCSASGGGSEKLFFGSGTQLSVL.

V and J are TRBV11-1 and TRBJ2-3; D is unclear. The length of the CDR3 is 14 residues. Germline values: CDR1 SGHAT, CDR2 FQDESV (reference sequence). Trimming removed 6 bases from V and 4 bases from J, with 14 bases in between. DNA for the CDR3: TGTGCCAGCAGTGGCCAACTGGGCGCAGATACGCAGTATTTT. Translating gives CASSGQLGADTQYF.

This clonotype was seen repeatedly, ten times or more. The V gene is TRBV6-5, the J gene TRBJ2-5; 7 bases align to TRBD2. Trimming took 1 base from V and 2 from J; bases not matched to a gene: 7. Germline V gene lookup returns CDR1 MNHEY and CDR2 SVGAGI. The CDR3 length is 16 residues. The CDR3 region has the DNA TGTGCCAGCAGTTACTTCGTACTAGCGTTACAAGAGACCCAGTACTTC. Protein: CASSYFVLALQETQYF.

This clonotype was counted at least ten times. This chain joins TRBV5-6 and TRBJ1-1; D gene uncertain. The CDR3 has 12 residues. V dropped 0 bases and J dropped 7 bases, with 7 bases sitting between them. CDR1 is SGHDT, CDR2 YYEEEE, per germline. The CDR3, as DNA: TGTGCCAGCAGCTTGGGCTCCCTTGAAGCTTTCTTT. Amino acids: CASSLGSLEAFF. Combining the CDR3 with reference TRBV5-6 and TRBJ1-1 gives the whole variable domain DAGVTQSPTHLIKTRGQQVTLRCSPKSGHDTVSWYQQALGQGPQFIFQYYEEEERQRGNFPDRFSGHQFPNYSSELNVNALLLGDSALYLCASSLGSLEAFFGQGTRLTVV.

The chain is built from TRBV4-1 and TRBJ2-7; a possible D gene is TRBD2 (6 bases). The CDR3 length is 15 residues. Germline CDR1 is MGHRA and CDR2 is YSYEKL. With 0 bases removed from V and 4 bases from J, the gap between germline ends came to 13 bases. For the CDR3, the DNA is TGCGCCAGCAGCCAAGACCGGGACTGGGCTTACGAGCAGTACTTC. It codes for CASSQDRDWAYEQYF.

In this sample, this clonotype turned up many times. The V and J genes are TRBV20-1 and TRBJ1-6, with TRBD1 matching 8 bases. The CDR3 loop spans 17 amino acids. In germline, CDR1 is DFQATT, CDR2 SNEGSKA (reference sequence). The V segment lost 5 bases and the J segment 4 bases; nucleotides outside the gene matches: 13. The DNA for the CDR3 is TGCAGTGCTGAAAAGTCAACCGGGACAGGATATAATTCACCCCTCCACTTT. Translated: CSAEKSTGTGYNSPLHF.

The chain carries TRBV15 and TRBJ1-5; possible D gene TRBD1, 6 bases. Trimming pared 0 bases from V and 5 bases from J, leaving 14 bases between. The CDR3 is 16 amino acids. CDR1 and CDR2 (germline): LNHNV, YYDKDF (reference sequence). The CDR3 bases are TGTGCCACCAGCAGAGATAACAGGGCCTTGGATCAGCCCCAGCATTTT. It specifies CATSRDNRALDQPQHF.

This clonotype showed up just a few times. A junction boundary mismatches the germline segment, possibly from a read error. The rearrangement links TRBV7-2 to TRBJ2-1, with D perhaps TRBD1 or TRBD2 (5 bases each). This CDR3 comprises 12 residues. Germline CDR1 and CDR2: SGHTA and FQGNSA. This chain's CDR3 is CASSPPPGPQLF. The CDR3 nucleotides are TGTGCCAGCAGCCCTCCTCCGGGACCCCAGCTCTTC.

V usage is TRBV6-4 and J usage is TRBJ2-3; D gene ambiguous. The germline CDR1 and CDR2 sequences are MRHNA and SNTAGT. The CDR3 length is 15 residues. Trimming pared 4 bases from V and 0 bases from J, leaving 11 bases between. The CDR3 sequence is CASSVGVGSTDTQYF. CDR3 bases: TGTGCCAGCAGTGTTGGGGTTGGGAGCACAGATACGCAGTATTTT.

This clonotype has only a few counts. This sequence joins TRBV12-3 or TRBV12-4 and TRBJ1-1, with no clear D. The CDR3 length is 13 residues. V lost 3 bases to trimming and J lost 7 bases, with 12 bases between them. CDR3 coding DNA: TGTGCCAGCAGTTTGGTTAGGGAGGGTGAAGCTTTCTTT. It specifies CASSLVREGEAFF.

This clonotype was observed many times. V and J are TRBV6-1 and TRBJ1-1; TRBD1 matches at 9 bases. Germline CDR1 is MNHNS and CDR2 is SASEGT. The CDR3 extends over 13 amino acids. With V trimmed by 6 bases and J by 6 bases, 5 bases remained unmatched. CDR3: CASRFRTGAEAFF. The CDR3 nucleotides are TGTGCCAGCAGATTTCGGACAGGGGCTGAAGCTTTCTTT.

This clonotype came up many times. The CDR3 bases are TGTGCCATCAGGGACCCTAGCGGGAGGGCCCATAGCTCCTACAATGAGCAGTTCTTC. Amino acid sequence: CAIRDPSGRAHSSYNEQFF. The chain is built from TRBV10-3 and TRBJ2-1; the match to TRBD2 covers 12 bases. Germline CDR1 reads ENHRY; CDR2 reads SYGVKD. The trim removed 6 bases at V and 0 bases at J, leaving 12 bases unmatched. The CDR3 covers 19 residues.

This clonotype was recorded at least ten times. V is TRBV7-2 and J is TRBJ2-7; D is unclear. CDR3 size: 16 residues. With 0 bases removed from V and 7 bases from J, the gap between germline ends came to 19 bases. The germline CDR1 and CDR2 sequences are SGHTA and FQGNSA. CDR3 sequence: CASSLADSIKLREQYF. DNA for the CDR3: TGTGCCAGCAGCTTAGCAGACTCTATTAAGTTGAGGGAGCAGTACTTC.

This clonotype showed up many times. This rearrangement joins TRBV12-3 or TRBV12-4 to TRBJ2-2; perhaps TRBD2 as D (6 bases). The V end was cut by 5 bases, the J end by 1 base, with 8 bases between. This CDR3 has 14 residues. CDR3 in amino acids: CASSPGLNTGELFF. The CDR3 DNA sequence: TGTGCCAGCAGTCCGGGACTGAACACCGGGGAGCTGTTTTTT.

The rearrangement links TRBV24-1 to TRBJ2-6; 10 nucleotides agree with TRBD1. This CDR3 is 19 amino acids long. CDR1 and CDR2 (germline): KGHDR, SFDVKD. V shed 4 bases, J shed 1 base, and the junction held 9 bases outside the gene matches. The chain's CDR3 is CATSDPRDRGGSGANVLTF. CDR3 nucleotides: TGTGCCACCAGTGACCCCCGGGACAGGGGCGGTTCTGGGGCCAACGTCCTGACTTTC.

The sample holds a few counts of this clonotype. V usage is TRBV7-2 and J usage is TRBJ2-1, with D possibly TRBD2 on 7 matching bases. Germline CDR1 SGHTA, CDR2 FQGNSA. Trimming cost V 5 bases and J 8 bases, with 25 bases left between them. The CDR3 consists of 17 residues. The CDR3 DNA reads TGTGCCAGCAGCCCCCCCGGGGGCGGGAGCGCAGCAGATGAGCAGTTCTTC. It encodes CASSPPGGGSAADEQFF. The full variable domain, in which reference TRBV7-2 and TRBJ2-1 provide the parts outside the CDR3, is GAGVSQSPSNKVTEKGKDVELRCDPISGHTALYWYRQSLGQGLEFLIYFQGNSAPDKSGLPSDRFSAERTGGSVSTLTIQRTQQEDSAVYLCASSPPGGGSAADEQFFGPGTRLTVL.